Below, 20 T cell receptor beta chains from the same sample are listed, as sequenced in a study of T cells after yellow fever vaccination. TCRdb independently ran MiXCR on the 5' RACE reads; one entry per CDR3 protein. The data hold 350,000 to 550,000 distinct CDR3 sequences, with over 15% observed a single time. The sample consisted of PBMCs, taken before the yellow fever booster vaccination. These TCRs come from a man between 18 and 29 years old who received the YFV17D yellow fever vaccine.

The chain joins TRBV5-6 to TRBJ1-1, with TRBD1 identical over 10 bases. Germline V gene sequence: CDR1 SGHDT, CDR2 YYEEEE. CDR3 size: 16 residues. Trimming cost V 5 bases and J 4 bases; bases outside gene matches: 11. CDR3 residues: CASRAGTGAPGTEAFF. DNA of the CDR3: TGTGCCAGCAGGGCCGGGACAGGGGCCCCGGGCACTGAAGCTTTCTTT.

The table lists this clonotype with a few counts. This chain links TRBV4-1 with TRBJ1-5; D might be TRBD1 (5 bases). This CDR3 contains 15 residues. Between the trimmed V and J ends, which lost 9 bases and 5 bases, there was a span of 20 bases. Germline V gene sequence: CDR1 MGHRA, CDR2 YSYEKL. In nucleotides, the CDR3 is TGCGCCAGTTCGGCGGCGGACAAGCTTTATCAGCCCCAGCATTTT. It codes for CASSAADKLYQPQHF.

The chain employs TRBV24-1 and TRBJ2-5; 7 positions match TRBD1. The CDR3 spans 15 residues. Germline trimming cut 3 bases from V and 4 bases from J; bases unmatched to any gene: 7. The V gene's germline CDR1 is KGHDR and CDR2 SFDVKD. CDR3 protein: CATSDRRQGIETQYF. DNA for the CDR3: TGTGCCACCAGTGATAGAAGACAGGGAATAGAGACCCAGTACTTC.

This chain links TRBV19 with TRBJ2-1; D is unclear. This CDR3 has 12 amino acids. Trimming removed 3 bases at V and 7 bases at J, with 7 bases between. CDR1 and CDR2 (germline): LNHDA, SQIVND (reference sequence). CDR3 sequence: CASSIPPNEQFF. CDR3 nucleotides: TGTGCCAGTAGTATTCCCCCGAATGAGCAGTTCTTC.

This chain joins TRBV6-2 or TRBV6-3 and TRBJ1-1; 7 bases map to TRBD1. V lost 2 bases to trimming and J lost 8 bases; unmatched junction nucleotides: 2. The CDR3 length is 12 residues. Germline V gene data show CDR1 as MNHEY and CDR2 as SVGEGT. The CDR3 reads CASSYRGGEAFF. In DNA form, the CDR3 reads TGTGCCAGCAGTTACAGAGGGGGCGAAGCTTTCTTT.

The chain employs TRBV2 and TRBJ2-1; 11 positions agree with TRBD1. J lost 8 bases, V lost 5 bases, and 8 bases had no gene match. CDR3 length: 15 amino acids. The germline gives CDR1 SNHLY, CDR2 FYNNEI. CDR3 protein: CASSRDRGFKDEQFF. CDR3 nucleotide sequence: TGTGCCAGCAGTAGGGACAGGGGGTTTAAGGATGAGCAGTTCTTC.

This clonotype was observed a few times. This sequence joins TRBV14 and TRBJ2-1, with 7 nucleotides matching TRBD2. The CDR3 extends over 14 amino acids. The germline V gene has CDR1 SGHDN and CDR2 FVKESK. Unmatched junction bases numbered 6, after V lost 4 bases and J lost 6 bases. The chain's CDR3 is CASSRSSGFNEQFF. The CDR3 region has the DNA TGTGCCAGCAGCCGATCTAGCGGCTTCAATGAGCAGTTCTTC.

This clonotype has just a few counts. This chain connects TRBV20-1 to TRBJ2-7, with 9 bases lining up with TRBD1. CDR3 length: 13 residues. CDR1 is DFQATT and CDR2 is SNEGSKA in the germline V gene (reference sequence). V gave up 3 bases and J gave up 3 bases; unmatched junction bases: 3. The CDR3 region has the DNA TGCAGTGCTAGGGGACAGGGCTTCTACGAGCAGTACGTC. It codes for CSARGQGFYEQYV.

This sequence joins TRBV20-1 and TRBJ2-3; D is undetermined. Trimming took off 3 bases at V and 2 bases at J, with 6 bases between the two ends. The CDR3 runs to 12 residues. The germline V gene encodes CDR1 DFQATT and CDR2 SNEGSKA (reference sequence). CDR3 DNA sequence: TGCAGTGCTAGCGGAGTCACAGATACGCAGTATTTT. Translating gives CSASGVTDTQYF.

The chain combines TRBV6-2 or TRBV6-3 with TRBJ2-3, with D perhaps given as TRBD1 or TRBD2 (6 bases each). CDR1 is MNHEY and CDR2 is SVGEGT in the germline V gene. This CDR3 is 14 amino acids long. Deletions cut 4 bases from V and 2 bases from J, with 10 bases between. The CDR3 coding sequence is TGTGCCAGCAGTTTACAGGGACTCACAGATACGCAGTATTTT. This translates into CASSLQGLTDTQYF.

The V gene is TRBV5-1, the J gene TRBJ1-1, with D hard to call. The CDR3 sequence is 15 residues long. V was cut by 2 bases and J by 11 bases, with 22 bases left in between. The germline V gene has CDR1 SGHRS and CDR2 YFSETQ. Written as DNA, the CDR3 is TGCGCCAGCAGCTTAGGGAACAGTCGAAGAGAAGGGGCTTTCTTT. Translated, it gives CASSLGNSRREGAFF.

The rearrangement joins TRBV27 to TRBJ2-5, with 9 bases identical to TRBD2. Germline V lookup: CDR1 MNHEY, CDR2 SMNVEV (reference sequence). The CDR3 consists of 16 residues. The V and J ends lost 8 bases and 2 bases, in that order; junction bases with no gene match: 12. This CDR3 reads CASSSRGGALQETQYF. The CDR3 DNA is TGTGCCAGCTCCTCCCGCGGGGGGGCTCTGCAAGAGACCCAGTACTTC.

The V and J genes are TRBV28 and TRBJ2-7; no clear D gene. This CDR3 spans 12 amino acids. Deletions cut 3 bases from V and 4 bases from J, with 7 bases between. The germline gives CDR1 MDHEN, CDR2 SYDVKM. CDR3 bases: TGTGCCAGCAGTTTCCTCGGTTACGAGCAGTACGTC. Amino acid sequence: CASSFLGYEQYV.

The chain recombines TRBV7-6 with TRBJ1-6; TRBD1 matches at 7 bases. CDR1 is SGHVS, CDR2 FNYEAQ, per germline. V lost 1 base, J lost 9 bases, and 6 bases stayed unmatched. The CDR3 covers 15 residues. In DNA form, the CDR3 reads TGTGCCAGCAGCTTAGTAGACAGGGTCACTTCACCCCTCCACTTT. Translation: CASSLVDRVTSPLHF.

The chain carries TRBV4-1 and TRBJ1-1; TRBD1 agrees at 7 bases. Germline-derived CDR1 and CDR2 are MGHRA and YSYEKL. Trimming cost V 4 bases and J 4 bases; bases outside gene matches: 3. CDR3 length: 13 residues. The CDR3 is CASSPGQLTEAFF. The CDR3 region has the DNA TGCGCCAGCAGCCCGGGACAGCTCACTGAAGCTTTCTTT.

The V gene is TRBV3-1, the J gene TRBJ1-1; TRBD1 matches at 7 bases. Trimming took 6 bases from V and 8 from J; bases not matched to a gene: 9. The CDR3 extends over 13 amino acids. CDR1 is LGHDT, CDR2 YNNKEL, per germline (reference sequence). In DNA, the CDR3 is TGTGCCAGCAGTCGTGGACAGGCCACCGAAGCTTTCTTT. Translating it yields CASSRGQATEAFF.

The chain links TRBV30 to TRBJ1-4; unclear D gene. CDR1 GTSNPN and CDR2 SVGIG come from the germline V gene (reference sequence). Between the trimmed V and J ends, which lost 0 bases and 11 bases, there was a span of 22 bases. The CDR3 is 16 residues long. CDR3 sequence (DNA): TGTGCCTGGAGTGTAAAGAATATCGGCCTACGTGTCAAACTGTTTTTT. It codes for CAWSVKNIGLRVKLFF.

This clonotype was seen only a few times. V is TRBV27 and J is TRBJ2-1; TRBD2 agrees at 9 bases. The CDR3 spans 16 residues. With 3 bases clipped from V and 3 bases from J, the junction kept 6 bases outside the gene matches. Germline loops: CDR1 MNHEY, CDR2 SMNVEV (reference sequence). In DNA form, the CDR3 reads TGTGCCAGCAGTTTTAGCGGGGGCGGTTTCTACAATGAGCAGTTCTTC. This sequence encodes CASSFSGGGFYNEQFF.

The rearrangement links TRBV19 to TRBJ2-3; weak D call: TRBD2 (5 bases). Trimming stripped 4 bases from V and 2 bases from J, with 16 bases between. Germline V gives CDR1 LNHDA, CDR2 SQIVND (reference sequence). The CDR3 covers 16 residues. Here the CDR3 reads CASSSGPPIPTDTQYF. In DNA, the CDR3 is TGTGCCAGTAGTAGCGGGCCCCCGATCCCCACAGATACGCAGTATTTT.

The CDR3 nucleotides are TGCGCCAGCAGCTCGGGGATAGGACAAGAGACCCAGTACTTC. Protein product: CASSSGIGQETQYF. V and J are TRBV5-1 and TRBJ2-5; possible D gene TRBD2, 5 bases. The V end was cut by 3 bases, the J end by 2 bases, with 11 bases between. The CDR3 sequence is 14 residues long. The V gene's germline CDR1 is SGHRS and CDR2 YFSETQ. Drawing the rest from reference TRBV5-1 and TRBJ2-5, the complete variable domain is KAGVTQTPRYLIKTRGQQVTLSCSPISGHRSVSWYQQTPGQGLQFLFEYFSETQRNKGNFPGRFSGRQFSNSRSEMNVSTLELGDSALYLCASSSGIGQETQYFGPGTRLLVL.